What follows describes a single T cell receptor (beta chain). What this receptor recognizes is not known. No qualities accompany the bases; no much larger clone lies one base away. The germline V gene (reference sequence) gives CDR1 as LNHDA and CDR2 as SQIVND. At the junction V is shortened by 6 bases and J by 0 bases, with 17 bases in between. The CDR3 numbers 16 residues from cysteine through phenylalanine. Solely the CDR3 DNA is kept, with 48 bases framed from the first base. These data are taken from a study of T cells in localized non-small cell lung cancer (dated by TCRdb to the early 2020s). Notes on the research overall: The study examined T cell repertoires in roughly 240 patients with early-stage NSCLC and compared tumors with uninvolved tumor-adjacent lungs. The cohort comprised roughly 230 treatment-naïve NSCLC patients with resected, localized lung tumors. NSCLC patients had a mean age of approximately 66 years, and 129 were male and more than 90 female. What the authors observed across the whole study: Because the study design was exploratory, TCR variables were selected using unadjusted p-values without false-discovery rate correction. Because multi-region tumor sequencing was not performed, intratumor heterogeneity could not be ruled out. Of the top 100 tumor clones, a median of roughly 53 were detected in paired uninvolved adjacent lung; approximately 28 were also among that lung's top 100. Higher blood T cell density associated with longer overall survival, while higher adjacent-lung clonality associated with shorter survival. Uninvolved tumor-adjacent lung showed the highest T cell clonality, higher than tumor, which suggests more focused antigenic responses in the uninvolved tumor-adjacent lung.

At diagnosis, tumor, uninvolved tumor-adjacent lung and peripheral blood were collected and then preserved as a mix of FFPE and fresh-frozen material. For TCR repertoire profiling, the blood samples were analyzed as peripheral blood mononuclear cells. The immunoSEQ Assay was used to sequence TCR beta CDR3 regions from DNA. The original methods were these. T cell density was computed as TCR beta template counts normalized to usable DNA estimated by amplifying housekeeping genes. Using the preseqR package, richness was estimated by extrapolating to 120,000 templates for tissue samples and 400,000 templates for PBMC samples. Clonality was defined by subtracting Pielou's evenness from one. To identify tissue-enriched TCRs, differential abundance testing was run on productive amino-acid clonotypes with a minimum total count of 5 and an alpha of 0.1. The Jaccard Index and the Morisita Overlap Index were used to measure how much the repertoires overlapped between compartments. GLIPH clustered TCR beta CDR3s with public tetramer-defined viral CDR3s; viral motifs required at least three viral sequences plus V-gene enrichment. Entries here come from immuneACCESS through TCRdb and include only in-frame sequences with V and J called. Some clones fail to appear in such tables; in the studies checked, an unresolved V gene covers under half of the shortfall, and the cause of the remainder is unknown. That table supplies the V and J calls and clone size; D and trimming were determined from the DNA. The sample yields tens of thousands of clones; 85% to 95% were counted once. The ten largest clonotypes hold approximately 30% of the sample.

The source material was peripheral blood, sampled before any cancer treatment. Recombination linked TRBV19 to TRBJ1-2; TRBD1 could be the D gene, as 6 bases match. This TCR was recovered from a female donor older than 55 with stage I lung adenocarcinoma. This receptor carries the CDR3 CASRLTGRIANYGYTF. The DNA is TGTGCCAGTAGACTGACAGGCCGAATAGCTAACTATGGCTACACCTTC. This CDR3, with the reference TRBV19 and TRBJ1-2 proteins standing in past its ends, gives the full variable domain DGGITQSPKYLFRKEGQNVTLSCEQNLNHDAMYWYRQDPGQGLRLIYYSQIVNDFQKGDIAEGYSVSREKKESFPLTVTSAQKNPTAFYLCASRLTGRIANYGYTFGSGTRLTVV.